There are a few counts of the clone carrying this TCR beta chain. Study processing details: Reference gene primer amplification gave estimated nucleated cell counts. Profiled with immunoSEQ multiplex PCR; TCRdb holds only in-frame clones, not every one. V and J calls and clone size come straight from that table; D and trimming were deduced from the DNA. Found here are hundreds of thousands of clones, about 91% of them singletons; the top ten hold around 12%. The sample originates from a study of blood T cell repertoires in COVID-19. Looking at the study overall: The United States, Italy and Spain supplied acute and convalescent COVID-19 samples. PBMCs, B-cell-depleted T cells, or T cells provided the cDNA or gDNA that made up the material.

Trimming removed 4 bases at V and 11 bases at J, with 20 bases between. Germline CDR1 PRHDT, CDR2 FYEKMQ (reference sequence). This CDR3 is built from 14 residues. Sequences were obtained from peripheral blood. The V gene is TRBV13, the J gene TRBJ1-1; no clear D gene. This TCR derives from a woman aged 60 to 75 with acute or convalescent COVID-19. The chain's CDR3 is CASSSTTVRSKAFF. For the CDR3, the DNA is TGTGCCAGCAGCTCGACGACCGTGAGGTCAAAGGCTTTCTTT.